Below are 15 T cell receptor beta chains sequenced from a single sample in a study of blood T cell repertoires in COVID-19 (dated by TCRdb to the early 2020s). Library construction relied on the immunoSEQ multiplex PCR assay. This immuneACCESS table, as held by TCRdb, lists in-frame sequences with V and J called but not all clones. Of the missing ones, under half trace to an unresolved V gene in checked studies; the others have no known cause. This sample comprises roughly 180,000 clones, approximately 85% of them detected only once. Of the sample, roughly 7.7% falls within the top ten clones. Input material: peripheral blood. These receptors were obtained from a woman in her sixties with acute or convalescent COVID-19.

The chain uses TRBV19 and TRBJ1-2, with 9 bases matching TRBD1. This CDR3 contains 13 residues. V dropped 5 bases and J dropped 6; count of bases not matched to a gene: 4. Germline V gene sequence: CDR1 LNHDA, CDR2 SQIVND (reference sequence). CDR3 nucleotide sequence: TGTGCCAGTAGTCTACAGGGGGCTCATGGCTACACCTTC. This sequence encodes CASSLQGAHGYTF.

The V and J genes are TRBV27 and TRBJ2-1; D is perhaps TRBD2 (5 bases). The germline V gene encodes CDR1 MNHEY and CDR2 SMNVEV (reference sequence). The CDR3 consists of 14 residues. V was clipped by 3 bases and J by 4 bases, with 10 bases between them. CDR3: CASSFTRGYNEQFF. CDR3 sequence (DNA): TGTGCCAGCAGTTTCACGAGAGGGTACAATGAGCAGTTCTTC.

V gene TRBV27 combines with J gene TRBJ1-5; 8 bases align to TRBD1. After removal of 3 bases from V and 7 bases from J, the junction contained 5 bases not matched to a gene. From germline, CDR1 is MNHEY and CDR2 SMNVEV (reference sequence). The CDR3 extends over 14 amino acids. CDR3 bases: TGTGCCAGCAGTTTGCAGGGGGCGGGACAGCCCCAGCATTTT. Translation gives CASSLQGAGQPQHF.

The chain links TRBV5-1 to TRBJ1-1; the D gene is possibly TRBD1 (5 bases). Germline loops: CDR1 SGHRS, CDR2 YFSETQ. Between the trimmed V and J ends, which lost 2 bases and 12 bases, there was a span of 17 bases. CDR3 length: 13 residues. In DNA, the CDR3 is TGCGCCAGCAGCTTCCAGGGTAATATCGAGACTTTCTTT. The encoded protein is CASSFQGNIETFF.

This chain joins TRBV7-2 and TRBJ1-4; D possibly corresponds to TRBD1 (5 bases). V lost 1 base and J 8 bases, leaving 17 bases between the germline ends. Germline CDR1 and CDR2: SGHTA and FQGNSA. This CDR3 is built from 16 residues. The CDR3 here is CASSLVVGRVREKLFF. CDR3 DNA: TGTGCCAGCAGCTTAGTAGTGGGCAGGGTTCGAGAAAAACTGTTTTTT.

A note on this clone: Additional DNA sequences in this sample encode the identical CDR3. The chain is built from TRBV5-1 and TRBJ2-1; 8 bases agree with TRBD2. Germline loops: CDR1 SGHRS, CDR2 YFSETQ. This CDR3 spans 16 amino acids. Trimming took 1 base from V and 4 from J; bases not matched to a gene: 7. The CDR3 loop is CASSLPVLAGYNEQFF. CDR3 nucleotides: TGCGCCAGCAGCTTGCCGGTGCTAGCGGGTTACAATGAGCAGTTCTTC. The entire variable domain, with the rest obtained from reference TRBV5-1 and TRBJ2-1, is as follows: KAGVTQTPRYLIKTRGQQVTLSCSPISGHRSVSWYQQTPGQGLQFLFEYFSETQRNKGNFPGRFSGRQFSNSRSEMNVSTLELGDSALYLCASSLPVLAGYNEQFFGPGTRLTVL.

CDR3 residues: CASTTATGGYNSPLHF. The CDR3 nucleotides read TGTGCCAGTACCACCGCAACAGGGGGCTACAATTCACCCCTCCACTTT. V gene TRBV19 combines with J gene TRBJ1-6; 9 bases align to TRBD1. CDR1 is LNHDA, CDR2 SQIVND, per germline (reference sequence). The CDR3 loop spans 16 amino acids. The junction had 11 bases not matched to a gene; V was cut back by 7 bases and J by 7 bases. Supplemented by reference TRBV19 and TRBJ1-6, the full variable domain reads DGGITQSPKYLFRKEGQNVTLSCEQNLNHDAMYWYRQDPGQGLRLIYYSQIVNDFQKGDIAEGYSVSREKKESFPLTVTSAQKNPTAFYLCASTTATGGYNSPLHFGNGTRLTVT.

The gene calls are TRBV30 and TRBJ2-1, with 10 bases fitting TRBD2. Germline V lookup: CDR1 GTSNPN, CDR2 SVGIG (reference sequence). This CDR3 has 15 residues. J gave up 8 bases and V 2 bases, and 9 bases lay outside the gene matches. CDR3 bases: TGTGCCTGGAGTCTCACTAGCGGGACGAAATATGAGCAGTTCTTC. This codes for CAWSLTSGTKYEQFF.

V is TRBV27 and J is TRBJ1-1; 7 bases line up with TRBD1. The CDR3 covers 13 residues. J gave up 1 base and V 6 bases, and 2 bases lay outside the gene matches. Per germline, CDR1 MNHEY and CDR2 SMNVEV (reference sequence). The CDR3: CASRRQGNTEAFF. CDR3 sequence (DNA): TGTGCCAGCAGACGACAGGGGAACACTGAAGCTTTCTTT.

The chain links TRBV6-1 to TRBJ1-1; possibly TRBD1 for D (5 bases). This CDR3 contains 14 residues. Deletions cut 3 bases from V and 4 bases from J, with 12 bases between. The germline gives CDR1 MNHNS, CDR2 SASEGT. The CDR3 loop reads CASSEGQGTTEAFF. In DNA, the CDR3 is TGTGCCAGCAGTGAGGGGCAGGGAACCACTGAAGCTTTCTTT.

The rearrangement joins TRBV28 to TRBJ2-1, with TRBD2 matching 10 bases. With 8 bases clipped from V and 0 bases from J, the junction kept 4 bases outside the gene matches. Germline V CDR1 and CDR2: MDHEN, SYDVKM. CDR3 length: 15 amino acids. The CDR3 bases are TGTGCCAGCGGCCGGACTAGCGGCTCCTACAATGAGCAGTTCTTC. Encoded protein: CASGRTSGSYNEQFF.

The gene calls are TRBV11-2 and TRBJ2-7; unclear D gene. The CDR3 extends over 13 amino acids. CDR1 and CDR2 (germline): SGHAT, FQNNGV. V lost 5 bases to trimming and J lost 8 bases, with 16 bases between them. The CDR3 protein is CASSPPGDPKQYF. CDR3 in DNA: TGTGCCAGCAGCCCCCCGGGTGACCCCAAGCAGTACTTC. The full variable domain, in which reference TRBV11-2 and TRBJ2-7 provide the parts outside the CDR3, is EAGVAQSPRYKIIEKRQSVAFWCNPISGHATLYWYQQILGQGPKLLIQFQNNGVVDDSQLPKDRFSAERLKGVDSTLKIQPAKLEDSAVYLCASSPPGDPKQYFGPGTRLTVT.

V and J are TRBV5-7 and TRBJ1-5, with TRBD1 matching over 8 bases. TRBV5-7 qualifies as an ORF whose function is uncertain. V shed 2 bases and J 0 bases; nucleotides not matched to a gene: 10. The length of the CDR3 is 18 residues. The CDR3 bases are TGTGCCAGCAGCTTACGCGGGCAGGGGGCCATTAGCAATCAGCCCCAGCATTTT. Translating it yields CASSLRGQGAISNQPQHF.

The V and J genes are TRBV19 and TRBJ1-1, with 11 nucleotides matching TRBD1. V was clipped by 4 bases and J by 3 bases; unmatched bases: 4. Germline V gene sequence: CDR1 LNHDA, CDR2 SQIVND (reference sequence). CDR3 length: 15 residues. CDR3: CASSTLDRGHTEAFF. As DNA, the CDR3 is TGTGCCAGTAGTACACTGGACAGGGGGCACACTGAAGCTTTCTTT.

The chain recombines TRBV6-5 with TRBJ1-6, with a weak D call TRBD1 (5 bases). The length of the CDR3 is 14 residues. V was pared by 6 bases and J by 7 bases, with 13 bases between. In germline, CDR1 is MNHEY, CDR2 SVGAGI. The CDR3 coding sequence is TGTGCCAGCAGCACCAGGGATGGGAATTCACCCCTCCACTTT. This sequence encodes CASSTRDGNSPLHF.